Listed below are T cell receptor beta chains from one sample, sequenced in a study of graft-versus-host responses after intestinal transplantation. The repertoire was sequenced with immunoSEQ multiplex PCR; TCRdb's copy has only in-frame clones and lacks some. This repertoire shows tens of thousands of clones, around 90% found once; its top ten account for about 2.9%. This specimen was PBMCs, taken approximately 120 days after intestinal transplantation. All receptors derive from a human patient who received an intestinal transplant, so some T cells may come from the graft donor. CDR3s include the opening cysteine and the closing phenylalanine or tryptophan. A D gene is named only where the DNA matches it firmly. Some rows mark clone size as missing; the rest say once, few, many or name a class of expanded clone.

v_gene: TRBV19; abundance: NA; d_gene: NA; j_gene: TRBJ1-5; CDR3aa: CASSILGIDSNQPQHF; CDR3nt: TGTGCCAGTAGTATCCTGGGGATAGATAGCAATCAGCCCCAGCATTTT
v_gene: TRBV7-8; abundance: NA; d_gene: NA; j_gene: TRBJ2-7; CDR3aa: CASSLDDGSYEQYF; CDR3nt: TGTGCCAGCAGCTTAGACGACGGGAGTTACGAGCAGTACTTC
v_gene: TRBV11-2; abundance: NA; d_gene: TRBD2; j_gene: TRBJ2-5; CDR3aa: CASSLGPGLAEETQYF; CDR3nt: TGTGCCAGCAGCTTAGGTCCAGGACTAGCGGAAGAGACCCAGTACTTC
v_gene: TRBV5-4; abundance: NA; d_gene: TRBD2; j_gene: TRBJ2-7; CDR3aa: CASSILPTSGSYEQYF; CDR3nt: TGTGCCAGCAGCATCCTACCGACTAGCGGATCCTACGAGCAGTACTTC
v_gene: TRBV4-1; abundance: NA; d_gene: TRBD2; j_gene: TRBJ2-3; CDR3aa: CASSPTSGADTQYF; CDR3nt: TGCGCCAGCAGCCCGACTAGCGGTGCAGATACGCAGTATTTT
v_gene: TRBV5-5; abundance: NA; d_gene: TRBD1; j_gene: TRBJ2-7; CDR3aa: CASSWAGTGRYEQYF; CDR3nt: TGTGCCAGCAGCTGGGCCGGGACAGGGCGGTACGAGCAGTACTTC
v_gene: TRBV7-8; abundance: NA; d_gene: TRBD1; j_gene: TRBJ2-5; CDR3aa: CASSFDRDQETQYF; CDR3nt: TGTGCCAGCAGCTTCGACAGGGACCAAGAGACCCAGTACTTC
v_gene: TRBV11-3; abundance: NA; d_gene: NA; j_gene: TRBJ2-2; CDR3aa: CASSLTGTGELFF; CDR3nt: TGTGCCAGCAGCTTAACTGGAACCGGGGAGCTGTTTTTT
v_gene: TRBV7-9; abundance: NA; d_gene: NA; j_gene: TRBJ2-7; CDR3aa: CASSSSSYEQYF; CDR3nt: TGTGCCAGCAGCTCGAGCTCCTACGAGCAGTACTTC
v_gene: TRBV7-9; abundance: NA; d_gene: NA; j_gene: TRBJ1-5; CDR3aa: CASSLDATGGDQPQHF; CDR3nt: TGTGCCAGCAGCTTAGATGCCACCGGCGGGGATCAGCCCCAGCATTTT
v_gene: TRBV27; abundance: NA; d_gene: NA; j_gene: TRBJ2-6; CDR3aa: CATPDEGRGSGANVLTF; CDR3nt: TGTGCCACTCCCGACGAGGGACGGGGCTCTGGGGCCAACGTCCTGACTTTC
v_gene: TRBV4-2; abundance: NA; d_gene: NA; j_gene: TRBJ1-1; CDR3aa: CASSQGDTEAFF; CDR3nt: TGTGCCAGCAGCCAGGGAGACACTGAAGCTTTCTTT
v_gene: TRBV9; abundance: NA; d_gene: TRBD2; j_gene: TRBJ2-1; CDR3aa: CASSGILAAPTDYNEQFF; CDR3nt: TGTGCCAGCAGCGGGATCCTAGCGGCCCCGACTGATTACAATGAGCAGTTCTTC
v_gene: TRBV21-1; abundance: NA; d_gene: NA; j_gene: TRBJ2-7; CDR3aa: CASSKGGLSPKRREQYF; CDR3nt: TGTGCCAGCAGCAAAGGGGGGCTGAGTCCCAAGAGACGCGAGCAGTACTTC
v_gene: TRBV29-1; abundance: NA; d_gene: TRBD1; j_gene: TRBJ1-2; CDR3aa: CSVPYRGLTGGYTF; CDR3nt: TGCAGCGTCCCTTACAGGGGCCTCACAGGGGGCTACACCTTC
v_gene: TRBV28; abundance: NA; d_gene: NA; j_gene: TRBJ2-1; CDR3aa: CATSTESSYNEQFF; CDR3nt: TGTGCCACCTCTACAGAAAGCTCCTACAATGAGCAGTTCTTC
v_gene: TRBV7-3; abundance: NA; d_gene: TRBD2; j_gene: TRBJ2-1; CDR3aa: CASSPGGSSYNEQFF; CDR3nt: TGTGCCAGCAGCCCCGGGGGGAGCTCCTACAATGAGCAGTTCTTC
v_gene: TRBV11-2; abundance: NA; d_gene: TRBD2; j_gene: TRBJ2-2; CDR3aa: CASSLASGGFGGELFF; CDR3nt: TGTGCCAGCAGCTTAGCTAGCGGGGGGTTCGGCGGGGAGCTGTTTTTT
v_gene: TRBV27; abundance: NA; d_gene: NA; j_gene: TRBJ1-2; CDR3aa: CASKGTLGDYGYTF; CDR3nt: TGTGCCAGCAAGGGCACCCTAGGCGACTATGGCTACACCTTC
v_gene: TRBV10-1; abundance: once; d_gene: NA; j_gene: TRBJ2-2; CDR3aa: CASSEDSYTGELFF; CDR3nt: TGCGCCAGCAGTGAAGACTCCTACACCGGGGAGCTGTTTTTT
v_gene: TRBV7-2; abundance: once; d_gene: NA; j_gene: TRBJ2-1; CDR3aa: CASSEMTSGGFYEQFF; CDR3nt: TGTGCCAGCAGCGAGATGACGAGCGGAGGGTTTTATGAGCAGTTCTTC
v_gene: TRBV28; abundance: NA; d_gene: NA; j_gene: TRBJ1-5; CDR3aa: CASSSFSNQPQHF; CDR3nt: TGTGCCAGCAGCTCCTTCAGCAATCAGCCCCAGCATTTT
v_gene: TRBV5-1; abundance: few; d_gene: NA; j_gene: TRBJ2-4; CDR3aa: CASRVGPALAKNIQYF; CDR3nt: TGCGCCAGCAGGGTCGGCCCGGCCCTAGCCAAAAACATTCAGTACTTC
v_gene: TRBV7-3; abundance: NA; d_gene: NA; j_gene: TRBJ1-4; CDR3aa: CASSYSRAPEKLFF; CDR3nt: TGTGCCAGCAGCTACAGCCGGGCGCCTGAAAAACTGTTTTTT
v_gene: TRBV27; abundance: NA; d_gene: TRBD1; j_gene: TRBJ2-7; CDR3aa: CATARGTGGVGEQYF; CDR3nt: TGTGCCACCGCCCGAGGGACAGGGGGCGTGGGGGAGCAGTACTTC
v_gene: TRBV9; abundance: NA; d_gene: NA; j_gene: TRBJ2-2; CDR3aa: CASSAVDRNTGELFF; CDR3nt: TGTGCCAGCAGCGCGGTAGACAGAAACACCGGGGAGCTGTTTTTT
v_gene: TRBV9; abundance: NA; d_gene: NA; j_gene: TRBJ2-5; CDR3aa: CASSLWTEETQYF; CDR3nt: TGTGCCAGCAGCTTATGGACGGAAGAGACCCAGTACTTC
v_gene: TRBV18; abundance: NA; d_gene: TRBD2; j_gene: TRBJ2-3; CDR3aa: CASSSGGPQYF; CDR3nt: TGTGCCAGCTCTAGCGGGGGACCGCAGTATTTT
v_gene: TRBV27; abundance: NA; d_gene: TRBD1; j_gene: TRBJ1-4; CDR3aa: CASSLTGTGSTNEKLFF; CDR3nt: TGTGCCAGCAGTTTAACCGGGACAGGATCAACTAATGAAAAACTGTTTTTT
v_gene: TRBV28; abundance: NA; d_gene: NA; j_gene: TRBJ2-5; CDR3aa: CASSLWAGGPGETQYF; CDR3nt: TGTGCCAGCAGTTTATGGGCCGGGGGGCCGGGAGAGACCCAGTACTTC
v_gene: TRBV6-5; abundance: NA; d_gene: NA; j_gene: TRBJ2-7; CDR3aa: CASSRTDAYEQYF; CDR3nt: TGTGCCAGCAGTAGGACGGACGCCTACGAGCAGTACTTC
v_gene: TRBV7-2; abundance: NA; d_gene: NA; j_gene: TRBJ2-1; CDR3aa: CASSHDVARLSYNEQFF; CDR3nt: TGTGCCAGCAGTCATGATGTGGCGCGCCTCTCCTACAATGAGCAGTTCTTC
v_gene: TRBV30; abundance: NA; d_gene: NA; j_gene: TRBJ2-7; CDR3aa: CAWRVRGAGSYEQYF; CDR3nt: TGTGCCTGGAGGGTCAGGGGCGCCGGCTCCTACGAGCAGTACTTC
v_gene: TRBV7-8; abundance: NA; d_gene: TRBD2; j_gene: TRBJ2-2; CDR3aa: CAIRAGRANTGELFF; CDR3nt: TGTGCCATTCGAGCGGGGCGGGCGAACACCGGGGAGCTGTTTTTT
v_gene: TRBV19; abundance: NA; d_gene: TRBD2; j_gene: TRBJ2-5; CDR3aa: CASKAAGVGETQYF; CDR3nt: TGTGCCAGTAAGGCAGCGGGGGTAGGAGAGACCCAGTACTTC
v_gene: TRBV5-1; abundance: NA; d_gene: TRBD2; j_gene: TRBJ2-5; CDR3aa: CASSSTGGTQETQYF; CDR3nt: TGCGCCAGCAGCTCAACGGGGGGGACTCAAGAGACCCAGTACTTC
v_gene: TRBV7-2; abundance: NA; d_gene: TRBD1; j_gene: TRBJ2-7; CDR3aa: CASSYTGGSYEQYF; CDR3nt: TGTGCCAGCAGCTACACAGGGGGCTCTTACGAGCAGTACTTC
v_gene: TRBV2; abundance: NA; d_gene: NA; j_gene: TRBJ2-7; CDR3aa: CASSRAPEVDEQYF; CDR3nt: TGTGCCAGCAGCCGGGCCCCCGAGGTCGACGAGCAGTACTTC
v_gene: TRBV14; abundance: NA; d_gene: NA; j_gene: TRBJ2-3; CDR3aa: CASSPRDGEGTDTQYF; CDR3nt: TGTGCCAGCAGCCCAAGGGACGGGGAGGGCACAGATACGCAGTATTTT
v_gene: TRBV27; abundance: NA; d_gene: NA; j_gene: TRBJ1-2; CDR3aa: CASSPSTNYGYTF; CDR3nt: TGTGCCAGCAGCCCCTCGACTAACTATGGCTACACCTTC
v_gene: TRBV14; abundance: once; d_gene: TRBD1; j_gene: TRBJ2-7; CDR3aa: CASSQAGQPYEQYF; CDR3nt: TGTGCCAGCAGCCAAGCGGGACAGCCCTACGAGCAGTACTTC
v_gene: TRBV29-1; abundance: NA; d_gene: TRBD2; j_gene: TRBJ2-7; CDR3aa: CSVESAASGSLYEQYF; CDR3nt: TGCAGCGTTGAAAGTGCGGCTAGCGGGAGCCTTTACGAGCAGTACTTC
v_gene: TRBV4-1; abundance: few; d_gene: NA; j_gene: TRBJ1-2; CDR3aa: CASSRGRQNYGYTF; CDR3nt: TGCGCCAGCAGCCGCGGGAGGCAGAACTATGGCTACACCTTC
v_gene: TRBV28; abundance: NA; d_gene: TRBD2; j_gene: TRBJ2-7; CDR3aa: CASSLGRGRLYEQYF; CDR3nt: TGTGCCAGCAGTTTAGGGAGGGGTCGGCTCTACGAGCAGTACTTC
v_gene: TRBV6-5; abundance: NA; d_gene: NA; j_gene: TRBJ1-6; CDR3aa: CASSYSGPSPLHF; CDR3nt: TGTGCCAGCAGTTACAGCGGCCCGTCACCCCTCCACTTT
v_gene: TRBV9; abundance: NA; d_gene: NA; j_gene: TRBJ2-7; CDR3aa: CASSPRGGSFYEQYF; CDR3nt: TGTGCCAGCAGCCCCCGTGGGGGGAGTTTCTACGAGCAGTACTTC